The 9 T cell receptor beta chains below were found in one sample sequenced in a study of shared clonotypes between healthy human individuals. Some clones are missing from TCRdb's copy, which holds only in-frame ones; the method was immunoSEQ multiplex PCR. The sample carries some 580,000 clones, nearly 98% recorded once. Naive CD8 isolation took CD45RO-negative cells positively selected for CCR7 and excluded terminally differentiated effector memory CD45RA+ cells. Sequences were obtained from naive CD8+ T cells sorted from blood. These receptors all stem from a man younger than 40 in good health.

In this sample, this clone turned up once. Here the CDR3 DNA reads TGTGCCAGCAGCCAATTTCTAGCGGCAGAGTACAATGAGCAGTTCTTC. It codes for CASSQFLAAEYNEQFF. The chain couples TRBV14 to TRBJ2-1, with 7 bases identical to TRBD2. The trim removed 2 bases at V and 4 bases at J, leaving 8 bases unmatched. Per the germline V gene, CDR1 is SGHDN and CDR2 is FVKESK. The CDR3 spans 16 residues.

The gene calls are TRBV27 and TRBJ2-1, with 7 bases matching TRBD1. Germline CDR1 reads MNHEY; CDR2 reads SMNVEV (reference sequence). V shed 8 bases and J 3 bases; nucleotides not matched to a gene: 7. The CDR3 is 14 residues long. This CDR3 is CASAITGVYNEQFF. The DNA for the CDR3 is TGTGCCAGCGCAATTACAGGGGTCTACAATGAGCAGTTCTTC.

The chain is built from TRBV9 and TRBJ2-5, with D perhaps TRBD2 (6 bases). Trimming removed 0 bases at V and 0 bases at J, with 9 bases between. This CDR3 is 15 amino acids long. Germline V lookup: CDR1 SGDLS, CDR2 YYNGEE. DNA of the CDR3: TGTGCCAGCAGCGTAGGGGACTTCGACCAAGAGACCCAGTACTTC. Protein product: CASSVGDFDQETQYF.

The genes are TRBV9 and TRBJ1-1; 7 bases fit TRBD1. Germline V gives CDR1 SGDLS, CDR2 YYNGEE. The junction had 13 bases not matched to a gene; V was cut back by 7 bases and J by 7 bases. The CDR3 totals 14 residues. The CDR3, as DNA: TGTGCCAGCGGAAGCGGCGACAGGGAAAATGAAGCTTTCTTT. It translates to CASGSGDRENEAFF.

The chain joins TRBV9 to TRBJ2-7; 10 bases agree with TRBD2. The CDR3 contains 15 residues. CDR1 and CDR2 (germline): SGDLS, YYNGEE. V trimming: 0 bases; J trimming: 3 bases; junction bases outside the gene matches: 3. The CDR3 coding sequence is TGTGCCAGCAGCGTAGGACTAGCGGGCGACTACGAGCAGTACTTC. As protein: CASSVGLAGDYEQYF.

This clone has a single count. This sequence joins TRBV7-9 and TRBJ2-7, with D possibly TRBD2 on 5 matching bases. There are 15 residues in the CDR3. The V and J ends lost 4 bases and 5 bases respectively, with 18 bases between them. CDR1 and CDR2 from the germline V gene are SEHNR and FQNEAQ (reference sequence). CDR3 coding DNA: TGTGCCAGCAGCTCCACAGAGGGCCGGAGCCACGAGCAGTACTTC. This codes for CASSSTEGRSHEQYF.

This sequence joins TRBV29-1 and TRBJ2-3; 9 nucleotides align to TRBD2. The CDR3 totals 14 residues. Germline trimming cut 5 bases from V and 5 bases from J; bases unmatched to any gene: 8. Germline V CDR1 and CDR2: SQVTM, ANQGSEA. CDR3 loop: CSVYASGKGDTQYF. CDR3 coding DNA: TGCAGCGTTTACGCTAGCGGGAAGGGAGATACGCAGTATTTT.

The genes are TRBV9 and TRBJ2-3; a weak D match, TRBD2 (6 bases). This CDR3 is built from 16 residues. V dropped 0 bases and J dropped 2 bases, with 13 bases sitting between them. Germline-derived CDR1 and CDR2 are SGDLS and YYNGEE. CDR3 DNA sequence: TGTGCCAGCAGCGTAGGTAGGGGACTTCACACAGATACGCAGTATTTT. Translating it yields CASSVGRGLHTDTQYF.

The chain couples TRBV27 to TRBJ1-1; D possibly corresponds to TRBD1 (6 bases). CDR1 is MNHEY, CDR2 SMNVEV, per germline (reference sequence). The CDR3 extends over 14 amino acids. The germline V and J ends were trimmed by 5 bases and 0 bases, with 10 bases remaining between them. The CDR3: CASSIGTLNTEAFF. CDR3 nucleotide sequence: TGTGCCAGCAGTATCGGGACATTGAACACTGAAGCTTTCTTT.